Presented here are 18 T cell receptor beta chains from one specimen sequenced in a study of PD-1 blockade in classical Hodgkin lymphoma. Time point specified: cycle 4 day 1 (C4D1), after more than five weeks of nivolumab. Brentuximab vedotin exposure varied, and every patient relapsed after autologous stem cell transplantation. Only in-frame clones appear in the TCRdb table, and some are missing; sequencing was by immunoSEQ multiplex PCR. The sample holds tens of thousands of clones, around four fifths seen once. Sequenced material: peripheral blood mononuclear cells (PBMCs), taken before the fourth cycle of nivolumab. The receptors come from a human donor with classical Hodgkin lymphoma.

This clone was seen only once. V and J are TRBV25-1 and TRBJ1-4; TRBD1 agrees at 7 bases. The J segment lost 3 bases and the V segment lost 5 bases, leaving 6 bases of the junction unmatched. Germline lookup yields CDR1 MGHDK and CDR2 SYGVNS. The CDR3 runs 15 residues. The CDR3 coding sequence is TGTGCCAGCAGTCTTGAGGGGGCGGCTAATGAAAAACTGTTTTTT. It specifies CASSLEGAANEKLFF.

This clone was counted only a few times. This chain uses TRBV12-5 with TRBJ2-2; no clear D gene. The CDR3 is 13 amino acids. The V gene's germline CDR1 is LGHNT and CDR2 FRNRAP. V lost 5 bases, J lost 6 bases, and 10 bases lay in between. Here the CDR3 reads CASGGEKAGELFF. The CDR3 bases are TGTGCTAGTGGTGGGGAAAAGGCCGGGGAGCTGTTTTTT.

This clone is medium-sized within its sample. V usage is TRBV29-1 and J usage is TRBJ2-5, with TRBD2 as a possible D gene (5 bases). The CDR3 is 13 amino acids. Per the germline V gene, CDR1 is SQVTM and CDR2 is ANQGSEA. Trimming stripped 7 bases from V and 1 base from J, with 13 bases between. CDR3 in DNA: TGCAGCGCCGACCCGGGAATCCAAGAGACCCAGTACTTC. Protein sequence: CSADPGIQETQYF.

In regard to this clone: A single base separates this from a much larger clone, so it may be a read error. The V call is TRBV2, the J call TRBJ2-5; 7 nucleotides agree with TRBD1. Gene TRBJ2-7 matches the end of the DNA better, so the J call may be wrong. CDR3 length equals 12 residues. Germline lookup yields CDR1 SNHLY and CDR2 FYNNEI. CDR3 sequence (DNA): TGTGCCAGCAGTTGGACAGGCGACGAGCAGTACTTC. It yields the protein CASSWTGDEQYF.

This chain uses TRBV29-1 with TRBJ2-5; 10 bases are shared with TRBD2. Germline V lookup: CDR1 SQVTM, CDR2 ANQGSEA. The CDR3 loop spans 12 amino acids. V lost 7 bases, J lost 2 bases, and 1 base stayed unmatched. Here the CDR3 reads CSGGLAQETQYF. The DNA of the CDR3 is TGCAGCGGGGGACTAGCGCAAGAGACCCAGTACTTC.

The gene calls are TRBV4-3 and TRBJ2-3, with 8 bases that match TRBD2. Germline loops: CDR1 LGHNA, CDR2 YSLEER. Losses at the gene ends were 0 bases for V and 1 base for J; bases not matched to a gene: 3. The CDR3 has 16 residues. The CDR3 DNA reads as TGCGCCAGCAGCCAAGAAGGAGCGGGGGGCACAGATACGCAGTATTTT. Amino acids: CASSQEGAGGTDTQYF.

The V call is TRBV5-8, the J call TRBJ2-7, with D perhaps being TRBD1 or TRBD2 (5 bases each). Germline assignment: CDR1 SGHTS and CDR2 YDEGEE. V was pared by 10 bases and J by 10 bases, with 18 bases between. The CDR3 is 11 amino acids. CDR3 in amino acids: CALPRDLIQYF. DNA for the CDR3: TGTGCCCTACCCCGGGACCTAATCCAGTACTTC.

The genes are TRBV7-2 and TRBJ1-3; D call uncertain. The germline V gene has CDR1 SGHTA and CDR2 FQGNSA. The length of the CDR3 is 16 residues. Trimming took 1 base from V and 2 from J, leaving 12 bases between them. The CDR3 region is CASSLGGGVTGNTIYF. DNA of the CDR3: TGTGCCAGCAGCTTAGGAGGTGGGGTCACTGGAAACACCATATATTTT.

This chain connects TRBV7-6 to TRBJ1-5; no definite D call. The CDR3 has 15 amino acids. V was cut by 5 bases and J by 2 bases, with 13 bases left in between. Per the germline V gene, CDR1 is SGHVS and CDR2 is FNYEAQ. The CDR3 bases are TGTGCCAGCAGCCGGACTCTGGCGGGCAATCAGCCCCAGCATTTT. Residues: CASSRTLAGNQPQHF.

CDR3 sequence: CASNSLGYTGELFF. In nucleotides, the CDR3 is TGCGCCAGCAATTCTCTCGGTTACACCGGGGAGCTGTTTTTT. The chain carries TRBV5-1 and TRBJ2-2; D is unresolved. The CDR3 is made up of 14 amino acids. Germline V CDR1 and CDR2: SGHRS, YFSETQ. Trimming left V 6 bases short and J 3 bases short, with 12 bases between.

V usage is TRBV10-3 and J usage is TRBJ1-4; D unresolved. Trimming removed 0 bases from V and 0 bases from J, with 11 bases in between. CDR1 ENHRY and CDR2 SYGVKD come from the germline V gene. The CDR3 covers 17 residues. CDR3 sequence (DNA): TGTGCCATCAGTGAGTCGCCAGGCACTTCAACTAATGAAAAACTGTTTTTT. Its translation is CAISESPGTSTNEKLFF.

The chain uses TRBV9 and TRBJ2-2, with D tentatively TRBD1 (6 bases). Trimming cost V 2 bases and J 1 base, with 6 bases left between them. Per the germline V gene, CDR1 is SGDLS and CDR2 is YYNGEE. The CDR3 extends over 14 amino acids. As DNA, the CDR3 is TGTGCCAGCAGCGTGGGACAGAACACCGGGGAGCTGTTTTTT. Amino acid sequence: CASSVGQNTGELFF.

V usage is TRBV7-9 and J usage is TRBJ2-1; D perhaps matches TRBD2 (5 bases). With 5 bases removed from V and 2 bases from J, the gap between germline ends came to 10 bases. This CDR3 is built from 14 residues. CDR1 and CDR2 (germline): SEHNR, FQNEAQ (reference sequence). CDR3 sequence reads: CASSGENAYNEQFF. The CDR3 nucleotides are TGTGCCAGCAGCGGGGAGAACGCCTACAATGAGCAGTTCTTC.

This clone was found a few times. The CDR3 spells CASSWDSSGANVLTF. Written as DNA, the CDR3 is TGTGCCAGCAGTTGGGACAGCTCTGGGGCCAACGTCCTGACTTTC. The chain couples TRBV6-1 to TRBJ2-6; 7 nucleotides line up with TRBD1. V lost 5 bases to trimming and J lost 0 bases; unmatched junction nucleotides: 1. The CDR3 sequence is 15 residues long. Germline values: CDR1 MNHNS, CDR2 SASEGT.

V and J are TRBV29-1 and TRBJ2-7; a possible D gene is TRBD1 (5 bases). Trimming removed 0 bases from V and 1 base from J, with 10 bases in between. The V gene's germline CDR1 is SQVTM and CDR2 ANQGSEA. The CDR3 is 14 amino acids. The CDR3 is CSVEDPDSSYEQYF. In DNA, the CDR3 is TGCAGCGTTGAAGATCCCGACAGTTCCTACGAGCAGTACTTC.

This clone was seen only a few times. DNA of the CDR3: TGTGCCAGCAGTTACAACAGGGCGAATACCTACGAGCAGTACTTC. Translating it yields CASSYNRANTYEQYF. This chain connects TRBV6-5 to TRBJ2-7, with a possible D match to TRBD1 (6 bases). The CDR3 sequence is 15 residues long. With 2 bases removed from V and 2 bases from J, the gap between germline ends came to 13 bases. Per germline, CDR1 MNHEY and CDR2 SVGAGI.

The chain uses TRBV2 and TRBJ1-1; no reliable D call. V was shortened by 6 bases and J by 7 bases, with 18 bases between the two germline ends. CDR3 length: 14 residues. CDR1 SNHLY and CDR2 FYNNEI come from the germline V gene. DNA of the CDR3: TGTGCCAGCAGGCGGGCGGGCGAGGGCCTTGAAGCTTTCTTT. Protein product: CASRRAGEGLEAFF.

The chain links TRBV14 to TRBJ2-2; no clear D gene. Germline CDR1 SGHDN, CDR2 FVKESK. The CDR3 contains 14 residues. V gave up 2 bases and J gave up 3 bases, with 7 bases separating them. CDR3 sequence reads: CASSQLLYTGELFF. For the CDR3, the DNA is TGTGCCAGCAGCCAACTCCTATACACCGGGGAGCTGTTTTTT.